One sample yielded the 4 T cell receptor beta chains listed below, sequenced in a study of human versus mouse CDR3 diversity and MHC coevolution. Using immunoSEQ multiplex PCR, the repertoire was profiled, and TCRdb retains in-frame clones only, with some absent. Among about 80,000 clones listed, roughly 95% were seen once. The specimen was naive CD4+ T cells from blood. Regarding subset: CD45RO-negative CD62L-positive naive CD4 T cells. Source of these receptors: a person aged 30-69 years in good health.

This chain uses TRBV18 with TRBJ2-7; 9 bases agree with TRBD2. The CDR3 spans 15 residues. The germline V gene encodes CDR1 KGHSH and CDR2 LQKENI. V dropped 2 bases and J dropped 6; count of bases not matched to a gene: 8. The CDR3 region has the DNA TGTGCCAGCTCACCATCTAGCGGGATTAAAGGCGAGCAGTACTTC. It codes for CASSPSSGIKGEQYF.

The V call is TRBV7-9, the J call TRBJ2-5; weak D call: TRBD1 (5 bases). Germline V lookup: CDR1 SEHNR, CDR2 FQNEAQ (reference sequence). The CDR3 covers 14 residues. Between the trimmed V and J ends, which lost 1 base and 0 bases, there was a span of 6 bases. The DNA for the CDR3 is TGTGCCAGCAGCTTAGGACAGAACCAAGAGACCCAGTACTTC. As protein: CASSLGQNQETQYF. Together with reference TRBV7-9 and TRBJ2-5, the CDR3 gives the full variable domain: DTGVSQNPRHKITKRGQNVTFRCDPISEHNRLYWYRQTLGQGPEFLTYFQNEAQLEKSRLLSDRFSAERPKGSFSTLEIQRTEQGDSAMYLCASSLGQNQETQYFGPGTRLLVL.

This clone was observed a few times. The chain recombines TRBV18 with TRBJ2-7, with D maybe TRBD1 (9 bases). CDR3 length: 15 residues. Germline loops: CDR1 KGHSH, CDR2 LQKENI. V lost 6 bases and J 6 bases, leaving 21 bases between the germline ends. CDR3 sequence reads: CASSATGGAGGEQYF. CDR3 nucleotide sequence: TGTGCCAGCTCCGCAACAGGGGGCGCGGGGGGCGAGCAGTACTTC.

The CDR3 DNA is TGTGCCAGCAGCCTGACGGAGAACAATGAGCAGTTCTTC. This codes for CASSLTENNEQFF. V usage is TRBV11-1 and J usage is TRBJ2-1; no clear D. Germline loops: CDR1 SGHAT, CDR2 FQDESV (reference sequence). There are 13 residues in the CDR3. Trimming left V 5 bases short and J 5 bases short, with 10 bases between.